The source of this T cell receptor beta chain is a study of control samples from healthy donors and cancer patients. Generated by immunoSEQ multiplex PCR, the TCRdb table keeps only in-frame clones and is missing some. The table shows 85,000 to 120,000 clones, with roughly nine tenths occurring only once. There are 14 residues in the CDR3. V lost 0 bases and J lost 3, with 9 bases in between. CDR1 is ENHRY and CDR2 is SYGVKD in the germline V gene. V is TRBV10-3 and J is TRBJ2-7, with D unclear. What was sequenced was blood. This TCR was recovered from a woman aged 18-29 years in good health. The CDR3 DNA follows: TGTGCCATCAGTGAGTCGTCGTCGGGCTACGAGCAGTACTTC. It is translated as CAISESSSGYEQYF.